This TCR beta chain stems from a study of CXCR3-negative and CXCR3-positive naive CD8 T cells. Points from the study as a whole: Compared with CXCR3-negative naive cells, CXCR3-positive naive cells showed more hydrophobic TRB CDR3s.

UMI-labeled TRB cDNA libraries were prepared by 5' RACE. TCRdb reanalyzed the 5' RACE reads, giving one entry per CDR3 protein sequence and no DNA. In all, the sample yields several thousand distinct CDR3 sequences. Turning to this clonotype: Its antigen is undetermined.

The CDR3 runs 15 residues. The V gene's germline CDR1 is SQVTM and CDR2 ANQGSEA. The sequence was obtained from a human donor in good health. Some clones in this sample may be carry-over from other donors' samples. The chain has TRBV29-1 and TRBJ2-3; the TRBD1 assignment by TCRdb is unverifiable without DNA. Input material: naive CXCR3+ CD8+ T cells from blood. Subset described: CD45RO-CCR7+CD27+CD95- naive CD8+ T cells expressing CXCR3 (TNR3+). CDR3 amino acids: CSVRGVEGTPDTQYF.